This is a list of T cell receptor beta chains from one sample in a study of T-cell reconstitution after alpha-beta-depleted transplantation in children. TCRdb passed the PCR reads through MiXCR, listing each CDR3 protein once. The table records 700,000 to 950,000 distinct CDR3 sequences, 16% of them present only once. The sequenced sample was PBMCs, mostly from graft donor cells, obtained 360 days after TCRalphabeta/CD19-depleted stem cell transplant. The receptor set was obtained from a male patient aged 10 to 17 who had a stem cell transplant for acute lymphoblastic leukemia, so the T cells may come from the graft donor. Each CDR3 is given with its conserved first and last residue.

v_gene	j_gene	CDR3aa
TRBV9	TRBJ2-2	CASRDRVAGELFF
TRBV18	TRBJ2-7	CASSPRRDEQYF
TRBV27	TRBJ2-2	CASSHRDFYTGELFF
TRBV6-4	TRBJ2-1	CASSWRVAYNEQFF
TRBV5-1	TRBJ2-1	CASSFGRAYNEQFF
TRBV7-2	TRBJ2-7	CASSFIAGSYEQYF
TRBV5-1	TRBJ2-1	CASSFLMRERYNEQFF
TRBV3-1	TRBJ2-1	CASSPWTGPGFIYNEQFF
TRBV13	TRBJ1-4	CASSLMAGGGEKLFF
TRBV5-1	TRBJ2-7	CASSLVAGGIEQYF
TRBV7-9	TRBJ2-7	CASSFFIARDEQYF
TRBV18	TRBJ1-1	CASSPPEYMRSTEAFF
TRBV7-6	TRBJ1-1	CASSSGTGALNTEAFF
TRBV11-2	TRBJ2-2	CASSLGETGTGELFF
TRBV6-2/TRBV6-3	TRBJ2-7	CASARLASPRNEQYF
TRBV20-1	TRBJ2-1	CSAREGNFYNEQFF
TRBV12-3/TRBV12-4	TRBJ2-7	CASSFSGTPLHEQYF
TRBV5-1	TRBJ2-3	CASSLGVVATTDTQYF
TRBV20-1	TRBJ2-7	CSALSGRAKQYF
TRBV15	TRBJ2-1	CATSRDLPAGMDEQFF
TRBV29-1	TRBJ2-5	CSVEKTGVGQETQYF
TRBV12-3/TRBV12-4	TRBJ2-7	CASRAQSFSYEQYF
TRBV29-1	TRBJ2-1	CSVRGGRSPSSYNEQFF
TRBV5-1	TRBJ2-7	CASSLETGTPSEQYF
TRBV5-5	TRBJ2-3	CASSSRGGVGNTDTQYF